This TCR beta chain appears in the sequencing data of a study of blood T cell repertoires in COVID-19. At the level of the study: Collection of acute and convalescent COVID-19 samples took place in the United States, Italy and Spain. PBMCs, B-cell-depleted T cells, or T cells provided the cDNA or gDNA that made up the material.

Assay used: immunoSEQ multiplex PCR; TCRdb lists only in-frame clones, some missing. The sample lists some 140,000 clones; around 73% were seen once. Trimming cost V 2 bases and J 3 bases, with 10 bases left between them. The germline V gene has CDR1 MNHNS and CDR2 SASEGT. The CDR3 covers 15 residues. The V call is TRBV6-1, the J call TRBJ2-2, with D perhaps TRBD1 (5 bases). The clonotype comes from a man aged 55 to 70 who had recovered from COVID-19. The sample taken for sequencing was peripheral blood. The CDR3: CASSEQGSHTGELFF. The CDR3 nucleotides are TGTGCCAGCAGTGAACAGGGATCTCACACCGGGGAGCTGTTTTTT.